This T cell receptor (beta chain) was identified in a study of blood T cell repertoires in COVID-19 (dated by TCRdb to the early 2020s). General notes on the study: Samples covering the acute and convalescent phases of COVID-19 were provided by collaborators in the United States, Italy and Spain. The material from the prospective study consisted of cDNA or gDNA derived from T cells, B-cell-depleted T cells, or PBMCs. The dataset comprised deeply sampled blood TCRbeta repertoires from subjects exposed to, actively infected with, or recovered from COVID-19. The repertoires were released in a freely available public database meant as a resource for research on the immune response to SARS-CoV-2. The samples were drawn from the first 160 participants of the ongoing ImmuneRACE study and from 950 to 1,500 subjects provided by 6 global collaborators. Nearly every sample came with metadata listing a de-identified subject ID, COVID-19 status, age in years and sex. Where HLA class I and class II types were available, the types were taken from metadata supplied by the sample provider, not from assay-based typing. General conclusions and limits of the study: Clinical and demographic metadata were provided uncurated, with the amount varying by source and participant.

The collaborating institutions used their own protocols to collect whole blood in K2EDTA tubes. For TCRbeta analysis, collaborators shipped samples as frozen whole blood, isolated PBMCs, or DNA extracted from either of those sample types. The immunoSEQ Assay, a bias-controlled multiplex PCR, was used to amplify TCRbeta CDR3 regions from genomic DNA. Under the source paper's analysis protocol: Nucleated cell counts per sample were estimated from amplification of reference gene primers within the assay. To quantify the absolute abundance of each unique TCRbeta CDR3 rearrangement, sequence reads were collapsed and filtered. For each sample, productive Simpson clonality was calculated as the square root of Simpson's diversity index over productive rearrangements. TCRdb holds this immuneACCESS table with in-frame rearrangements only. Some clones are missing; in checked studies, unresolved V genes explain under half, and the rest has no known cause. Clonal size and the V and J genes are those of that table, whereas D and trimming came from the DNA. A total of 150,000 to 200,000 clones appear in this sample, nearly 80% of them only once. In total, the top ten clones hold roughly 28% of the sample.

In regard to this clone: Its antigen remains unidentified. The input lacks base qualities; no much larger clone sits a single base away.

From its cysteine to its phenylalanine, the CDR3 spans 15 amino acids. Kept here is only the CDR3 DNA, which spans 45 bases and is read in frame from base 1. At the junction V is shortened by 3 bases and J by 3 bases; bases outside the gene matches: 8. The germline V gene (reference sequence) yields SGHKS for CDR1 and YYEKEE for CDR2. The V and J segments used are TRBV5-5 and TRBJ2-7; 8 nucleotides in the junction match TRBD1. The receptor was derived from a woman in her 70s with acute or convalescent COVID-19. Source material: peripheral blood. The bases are TGTGCCAGCAGCTGGACAGGGCAGGCGGACTACGAGCAGTACTTC. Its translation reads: CASSWTGQADYEQYF.